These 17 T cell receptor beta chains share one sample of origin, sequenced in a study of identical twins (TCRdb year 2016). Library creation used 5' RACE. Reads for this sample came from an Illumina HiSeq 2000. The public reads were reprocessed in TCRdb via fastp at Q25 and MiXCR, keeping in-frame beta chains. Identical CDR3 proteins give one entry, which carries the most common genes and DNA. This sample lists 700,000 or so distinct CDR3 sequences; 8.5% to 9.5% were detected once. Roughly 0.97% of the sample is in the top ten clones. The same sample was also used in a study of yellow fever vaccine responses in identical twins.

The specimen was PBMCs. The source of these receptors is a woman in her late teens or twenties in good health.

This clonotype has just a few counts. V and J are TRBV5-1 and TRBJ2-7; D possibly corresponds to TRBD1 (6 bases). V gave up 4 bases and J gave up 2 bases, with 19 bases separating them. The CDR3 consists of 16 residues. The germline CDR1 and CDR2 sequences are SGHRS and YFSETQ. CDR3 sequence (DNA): TGCGCCAGCAGCCCGAAGACAGGCCCCAGTCCCTACGAGCAGTACTTC. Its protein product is CASSPKTGPSPYEQYF.

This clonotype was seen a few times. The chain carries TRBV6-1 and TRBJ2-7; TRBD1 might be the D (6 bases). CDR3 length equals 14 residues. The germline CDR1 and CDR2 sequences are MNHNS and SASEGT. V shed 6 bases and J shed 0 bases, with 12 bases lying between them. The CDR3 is CASRLYRASYEQYF. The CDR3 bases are TGTGCCAGCAGGCTATACAGGGCCTCCTACGAGCAGTACTTC.

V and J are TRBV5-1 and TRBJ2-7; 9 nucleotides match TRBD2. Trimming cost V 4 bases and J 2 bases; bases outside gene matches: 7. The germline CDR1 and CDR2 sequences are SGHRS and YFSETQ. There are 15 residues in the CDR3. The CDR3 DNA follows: TGCGCCAGCAGCGTAGTTAGCGGGAGTGCCTACGAGCAGTACTTC. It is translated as CASSVVSGSAYEQYF.

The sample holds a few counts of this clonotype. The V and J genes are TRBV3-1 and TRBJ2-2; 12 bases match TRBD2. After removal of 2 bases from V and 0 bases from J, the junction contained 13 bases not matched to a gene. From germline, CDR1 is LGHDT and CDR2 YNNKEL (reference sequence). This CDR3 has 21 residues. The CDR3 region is CASSQYELAGGPEPNTGELFF. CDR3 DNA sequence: TGTGCCAGCAGCCAATATGAACTAGCGGGGGGACCCGAACCGAACACCGGGGAGCTGTTTTTT. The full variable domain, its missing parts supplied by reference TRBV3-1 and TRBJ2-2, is DTAVSQTPKYLVTQMGNDKSIKCEQNLGHDTMYWYKQDSKKFLKIMFSYNNKELIINETVPNRFSPKSPDKAHLNLHINSLELGDSAVYFCASSQYELAGGPEPNTGELFFGEGSRLTVL.

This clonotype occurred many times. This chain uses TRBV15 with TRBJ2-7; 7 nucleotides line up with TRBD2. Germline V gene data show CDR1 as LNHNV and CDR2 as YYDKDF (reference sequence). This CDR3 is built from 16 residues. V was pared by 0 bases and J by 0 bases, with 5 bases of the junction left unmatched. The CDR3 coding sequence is TGTGCCACCAGCAGAGATTCTACGGGAGGCTCCTACGAGCAGTACTTC. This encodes CATSRDSTGGSYEQYF.

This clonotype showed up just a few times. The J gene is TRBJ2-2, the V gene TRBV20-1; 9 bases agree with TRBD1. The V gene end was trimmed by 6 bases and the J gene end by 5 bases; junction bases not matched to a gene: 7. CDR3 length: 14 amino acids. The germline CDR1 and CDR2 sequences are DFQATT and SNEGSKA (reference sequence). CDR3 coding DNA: TGCAGTGCGCGGACAGGGGTTGGGACCGGGGAGCTGTTTTTT. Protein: CSARTGVGTGELFF.

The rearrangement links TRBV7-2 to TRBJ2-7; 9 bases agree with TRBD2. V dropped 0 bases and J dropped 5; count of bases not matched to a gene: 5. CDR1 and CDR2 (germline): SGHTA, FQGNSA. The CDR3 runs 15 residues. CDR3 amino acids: CASSLASLAGNEQYF. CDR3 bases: TGTGCCAGCAGCTTAGCTTCGCTAGCGGGGAACGAGCAGTACTTC. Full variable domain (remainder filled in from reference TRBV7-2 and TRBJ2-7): GAGVSQSPSNKVTEKGKDVELRCDPISGHTALYWYRQSLGQGLEFLIYFQGNSAPDKSGLPSDRFSAERTGGSVSTLTIQRTQQEDSAVYLCASSLASLAGNEQYFGPGTRLTVT.

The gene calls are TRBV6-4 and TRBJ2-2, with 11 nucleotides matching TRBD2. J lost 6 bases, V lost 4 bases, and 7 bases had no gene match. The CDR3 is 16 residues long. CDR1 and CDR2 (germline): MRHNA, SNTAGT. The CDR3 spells CASSVQLAGVSGELFF. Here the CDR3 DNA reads TGTGCCAGCAGTGTCCAACTAGCGGGAGTCTCCGGGGAGCTGTTTTTT.

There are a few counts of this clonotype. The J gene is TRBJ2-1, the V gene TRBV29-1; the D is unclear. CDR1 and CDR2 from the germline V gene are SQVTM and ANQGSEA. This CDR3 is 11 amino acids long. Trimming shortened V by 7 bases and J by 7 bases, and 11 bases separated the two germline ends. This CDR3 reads CSAQWGNEQFF. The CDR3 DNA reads TGCAGCGCCCAGTGGGGAAATGAGCAGTTCTTC.

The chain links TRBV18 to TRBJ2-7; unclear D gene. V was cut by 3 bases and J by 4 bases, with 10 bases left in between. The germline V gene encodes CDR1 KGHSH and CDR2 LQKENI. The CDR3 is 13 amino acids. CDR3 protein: CASSPTNGYEQYF. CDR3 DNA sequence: TGTGCCAGCTCACCTACCAATGGATACGAGCAGTACTTC.

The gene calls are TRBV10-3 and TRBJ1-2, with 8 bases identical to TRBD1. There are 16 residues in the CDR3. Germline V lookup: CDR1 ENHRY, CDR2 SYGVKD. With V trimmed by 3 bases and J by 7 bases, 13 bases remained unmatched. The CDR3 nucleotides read TGTGCCATCAGTGAAACCGGACAGGGACAAGCACTTGGCTACACCTTC. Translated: CAISETGQGQALGYTF.

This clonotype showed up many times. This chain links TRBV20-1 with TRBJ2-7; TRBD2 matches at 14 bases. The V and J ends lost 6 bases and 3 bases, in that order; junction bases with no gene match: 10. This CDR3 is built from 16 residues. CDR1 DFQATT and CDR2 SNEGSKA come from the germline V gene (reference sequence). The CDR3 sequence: CSAIGTSGGPLYEQYF. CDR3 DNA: TGCAGTGCCATCGGGACTAGCGGGGGCCCCCTCTACGAGCAGTACTTC.

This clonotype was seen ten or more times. The CDR3 loop reads CASSQAQGARDSTYNEQFF. In DNA form, the CDR3 reads TGCGCCAGCAGCCAAGCGCAGGGGGCGAGGGACTCGACCTACAATGAGCAGTTCTTC. The rearrangement links TRBV4-1 to TRBJ2-1; 8 positions match TRBD1. The V segment lost 1 base and the J segment 2 bases; nucleotides outside the gene matches: 13. The CDR3 sequence is 19 residues long. Germline V gives CDR1 MGHRA, CDR2 YSYEKL.

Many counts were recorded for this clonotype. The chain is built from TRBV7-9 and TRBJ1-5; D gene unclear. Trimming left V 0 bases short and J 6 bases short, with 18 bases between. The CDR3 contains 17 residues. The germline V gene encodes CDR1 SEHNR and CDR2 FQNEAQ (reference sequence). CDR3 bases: TGTGCCAGCAGCTTAGCGAGAGGCGGGAGCAGTAGTCAGCCCCAGCATTTT. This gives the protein CASSLARGGSSSQPQHF.

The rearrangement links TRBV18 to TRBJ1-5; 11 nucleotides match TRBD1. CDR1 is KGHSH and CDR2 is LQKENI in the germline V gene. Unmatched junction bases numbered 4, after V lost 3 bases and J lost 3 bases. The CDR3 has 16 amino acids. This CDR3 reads CASSPGTGGINQPQHF. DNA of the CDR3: TGTGCCAGCTCACCCGGGACAGGGGGTATCAATCAGCCCCAGCATTTT.

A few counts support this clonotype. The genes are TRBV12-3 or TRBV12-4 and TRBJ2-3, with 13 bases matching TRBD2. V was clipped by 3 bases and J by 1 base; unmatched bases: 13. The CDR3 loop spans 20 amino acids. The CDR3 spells CASSFGVGTSGEAGTDTQYF. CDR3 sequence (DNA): TGTGCCAGCAGTTTTGGCGTCGGGACTAGCGGGGAGGCGGGCACAGATACGCAGTATTTT.

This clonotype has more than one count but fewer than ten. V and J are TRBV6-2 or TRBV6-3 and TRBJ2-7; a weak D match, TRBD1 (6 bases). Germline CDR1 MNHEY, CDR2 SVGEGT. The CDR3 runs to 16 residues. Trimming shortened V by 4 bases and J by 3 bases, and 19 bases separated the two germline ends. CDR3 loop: CASSSAAGEPLYEQYF. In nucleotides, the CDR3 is TGTGCCAGCAGTTCAGCGGCAGGGGAGCCCCTCTACGAGCAGTACTTC.